This T cell receptor (beta chain) was sequenced in a study of beta chain features in type 1 diabetes. General observations from the study: For TCRB rearrangement, an influence of HLA type remained unresolved here.

The CDR3 is made up of 12 amino acids. V lost 4 bases and J lost 7, with 10 bases in between. Germline V lookup: CDR1 KGHSH, CDR2 LQKENI. This clone was seen a handful of times. The antigen is undetermined. Since all of the isolated RNA was reverse transcribed, expressed TCRB transcripts were what got sequenced. TCRdb's copy holds only in-frame clones and misses some; the assay was immunoSEQ multiplex PCR. This sample has some 150,000 clones, with over 8.5% found just once. The clonotype comes from a man between 18 and 35 years old in good health. The chain is built from TRBV18 and TRBJ2-5; no clear D. Source material: central memory CD4+ T cells from blood. CDR3 nucleotide sequence: TGTGCCAGCTCACTAACGGATGGGACCCAGTACTTC. Amino acids: CASSLTDGTQYF.